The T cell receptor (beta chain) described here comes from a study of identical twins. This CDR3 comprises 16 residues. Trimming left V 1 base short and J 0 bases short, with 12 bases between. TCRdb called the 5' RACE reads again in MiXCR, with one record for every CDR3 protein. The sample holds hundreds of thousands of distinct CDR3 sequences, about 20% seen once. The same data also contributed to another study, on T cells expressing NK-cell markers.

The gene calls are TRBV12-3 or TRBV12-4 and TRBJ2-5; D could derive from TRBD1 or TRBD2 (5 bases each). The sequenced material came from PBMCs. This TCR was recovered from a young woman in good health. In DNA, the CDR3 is TGTGCCAGCAGTTTAGGTCAGGGAGTCTACCAAGAGACCCAGTACTTC. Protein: CASSLGQGVYQETQYF.